This is a list of T cell receptor beta chains from one sample in a study of graft-versus-host responses after intestinal transplantation. The repertoire was sequenced with immunoSEQ multiplex PCR; TCRdb's copy has only in-frame clones and lacks some. Altogether 80,000 to 100,000 clones are present, roughly 80% being singletons, with the ten largest covering roughly a sixth. For these receptors, no antigen is known. The source was unstimulated CD8+ T cells sorted from spleen or lymph node cells, collected before intestinal transplant. These receptors came from a human donor who received an intestinal transplant. The CDR3 runs from the conserved cysteine through the conserved F or W. Fields, in order: D gene, clone size, J gene, V gene, CDR3 protein, CDR3 DNA. D genes are given only for firm matches. Size values are once, few and many counts, or a class for expanded clones, and some rows have none.

TRBD2 NA TRBJ2-1 TRBV7-9 CAIGLAGGPGDEQFF TGTGCCATTGGACTAGCGGGAGGGCCAGGCGATGAGCAGTTCTTC
TRBD1 NA TRBJ2-3 TRBV29-1 CSVGSGTGTDTQYF TGCAGCGTCGGTTCCGGGACAGGAACAGATACGCAGTATTTT
NA once TRBJ2-7 TRBV10-3 CAISESPAKFAQQFYEQYF TGTGCCATCAGTGAGTCCCCTGCGAAGTTTGCTCAACAATTCTACGAGCAGTACTTC
TRBD2 NA TRBJ2-7 TRBV5-1 CASSDYPAGEQYF TGCGCCAGCAGCGACTACCCAGCGGGGGAGCAGTACTTC
TRBD2 NA TRBJ2-1 TRBV5-6 CASSLGTSGFNEQFF TGTGCCAGCAGCTTGGGGACTAGCGGTTTCAATGAGCAGTTCTTC
NA NA TRBJ2-5 TRBV10-1 CASSESEWETQYF TGCGCCAGCAGTGAGTCAGAGTGGGAGACCCAGTACTTC
TRBD1 NA TRBJ2-5 TRBV27 CASSLGTGVETQYF TGTGCCAGCAGCCTAGGGACAGGGGTTGAGACCCAGTACTTC
TRBD2 NA TRBJ2-1 TRBV4-1 CASSQQIGLADFYNEQFF TGCGCCAGCAGCCAACAGATAGGACTAGCGGACTTTTACAATGAGCAGTTCTTC
NA NA TRBJ2-7 TRBV20-1 CSASLRYEQYF TGCAGTGCTAGCTTGAGGTACGAGCAGTACTTC
NA NA TRBJ2-2 TRBV7-6 CASSLAANTGELFF TGTGCCAGCAGCTTAGCAGCGAACACCGGGGAGCTGTTTTTT
TRBD1 once TRBJ2-7 TRBV7-9 CASSLFRDRGHEQYF TGTGCCAGCAGCTTATTTCGGGACAGGGGGCATGAGCAGTACTTC
TRBD1 NA TRBJ2-2 TRBV20-1 CSASGGGELFF TGCAGTGCTTCAGGGGGCGGGGAGCTGTTTTTT
TRBD2 NA TRBJ2-7 TRBV5-1 CATGRGRLAGTYEQYF TGCGCCACGGGCAGGGGAAGACTAGCGGGAACTTACGAGCAGTACTTC
NA NA TRBJ2-7 TRBV6-5 CASSYSQEEQYF TGTGCCAGCAGTTACTCCCAGGAGGAGCAGTACTTC
TRBD2 NA TRBJ2-3 TRBV5-1 CASSPPGGISTDTQYF TGCGCCAGCAGCCCGCCGGGGGGGATAAGCACAGATACGCAGTATTTT
NA NA TRBJ1-2 TRBV14 CASSLGTFSNYGYTF TGTGCCAGCAGCCTGGGGACATTCTCTAACTATGGCTACACCTTC
NA NA TRBJ1-2 TRBV6-5 CASSYGSDAGYGYTF TGTGCCAGCAGTTACGGGAGCGATGCGGGCTATGGCTACACCTTC
TRBD1 NA TRBJ1-2 TRBV4-1 CASSQVTGVDGYTF TGCGCCAGCAGCCAGGTAACAGGGGTTGATGGCTACACCTTC
TRBD1 NA TRBJ1-1 TRBV5-5 CASSLAQGARVAEAFF TGTGCCAGCAGCTTAGCACAGGGGGCGAGGGTGGCTGAAGCTTTCTTT
TRBD1 NA TRBJ1-5 TRBV6-5 CASSPTGGQPQHF TGTGCCAGCAGCCCGACAGGGGGCCAGCCCCAGCATTTT
NA NA TRBJ2-7 TRBV7-3 CASSLRPGARSYEQYF TGTGCCAGCAGCTTAAGGCCGGGGGCCAGATCCTACGAGCAGTACTTC
TRBD2 NA TRBJ2-1 TRBV4-1 CASSQEEEMMIAGALNEQFF TGCGCCAGCAGCCAAGAAGAAGAGATGATGATAGCGGGAGCCCTCAATGAGCAGTTCTTC